The T cell receptor beta chain described here comes from a study of T-cell memory formation after mild COVID-19. Study-level points and caveats: Pre-infection memory carried some responding clones, suggesting that cross-reactive memory joined.

The V segment lost 6 bases and the J segment 5 bases; nucleotides outside the gene matches: 2. The germline gives CDR1 SEHNR, CDR2 FQNEAQ (reference sequence). CDR3 length: 13 residues. TCRdb recomputed calls from the 5' RACE reads with MiXCR, one row per CDR3 protein. The data show 300,000 to 350,000 distinct CDR3 sequences, approximately 19% seen once. Of note for this clonotype: Its target is not known.

The sample was PBMCs or a T cell subset sorted from them (not recorded which). The origin of this receptor is a man between 18 and 29 years old who had mild COVID-19 (a few samples of this study predate the infection). Cell type and time point are not known. The rearrangement joins TRBV7-9 to TRBJ2-1; 9 positions agree with TRBD2. The CDR3 DNA reads as TGTGCCAGCAGGTCTAGCGGGGACAATGAGCAGTTCTTC. It encodes CASRSSGDNEQFF.